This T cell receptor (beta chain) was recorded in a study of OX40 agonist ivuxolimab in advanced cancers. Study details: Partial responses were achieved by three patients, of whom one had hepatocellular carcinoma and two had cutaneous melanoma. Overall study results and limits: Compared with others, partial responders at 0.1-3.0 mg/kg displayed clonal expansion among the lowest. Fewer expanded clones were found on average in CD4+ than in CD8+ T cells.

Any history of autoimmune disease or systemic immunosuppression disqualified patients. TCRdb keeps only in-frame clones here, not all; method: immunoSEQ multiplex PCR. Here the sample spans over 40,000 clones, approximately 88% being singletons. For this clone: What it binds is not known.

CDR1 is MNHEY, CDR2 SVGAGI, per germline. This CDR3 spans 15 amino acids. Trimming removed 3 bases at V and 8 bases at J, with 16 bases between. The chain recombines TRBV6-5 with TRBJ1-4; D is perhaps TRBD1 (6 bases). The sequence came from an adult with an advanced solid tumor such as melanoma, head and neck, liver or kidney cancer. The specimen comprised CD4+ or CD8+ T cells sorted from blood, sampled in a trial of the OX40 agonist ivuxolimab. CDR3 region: CASSYLGGISEKLFF. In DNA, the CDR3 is TGTGCCAGCAGTTATTTGGGGGGCATTTCAGAAAAACTGTTTTTT.